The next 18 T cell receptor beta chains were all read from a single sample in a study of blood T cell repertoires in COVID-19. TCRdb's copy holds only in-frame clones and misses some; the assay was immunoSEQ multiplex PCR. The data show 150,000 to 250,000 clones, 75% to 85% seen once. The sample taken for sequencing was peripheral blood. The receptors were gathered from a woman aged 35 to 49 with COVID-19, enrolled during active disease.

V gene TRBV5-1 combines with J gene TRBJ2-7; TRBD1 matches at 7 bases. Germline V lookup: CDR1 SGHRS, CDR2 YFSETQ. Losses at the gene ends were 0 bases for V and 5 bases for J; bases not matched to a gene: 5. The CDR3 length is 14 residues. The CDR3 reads CASSLGQGENEQYF. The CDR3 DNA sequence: TGCGCCAGCAGCTTGGGGCAGGGGGAAAACGAGCAGTACTTC.

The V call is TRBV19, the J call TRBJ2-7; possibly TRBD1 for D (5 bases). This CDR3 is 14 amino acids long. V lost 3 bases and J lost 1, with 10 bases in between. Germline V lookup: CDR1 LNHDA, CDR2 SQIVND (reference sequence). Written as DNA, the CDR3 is TGTGCCAGTAGTATTACCAGGGCTTCCTACGAGCAGTACTTC. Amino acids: CASSITRASYEQYF.

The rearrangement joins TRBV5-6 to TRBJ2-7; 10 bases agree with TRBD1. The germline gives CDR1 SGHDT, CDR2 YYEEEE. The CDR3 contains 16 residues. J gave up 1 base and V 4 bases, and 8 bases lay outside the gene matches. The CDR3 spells CASSLPGQGGSYEQYF. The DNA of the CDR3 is TGTGCCAGCAGCCTACCAGGACAGGGGGGATCCTACGAGCAGTACTTC.

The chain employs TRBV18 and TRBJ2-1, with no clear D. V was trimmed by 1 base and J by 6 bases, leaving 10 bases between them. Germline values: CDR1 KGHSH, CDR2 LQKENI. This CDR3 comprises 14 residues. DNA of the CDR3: TGTGCCAGCTCACCACGGAGCAGCCTCAATGAGCAGTTCTTC. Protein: CASSPRSSLNEQFF.

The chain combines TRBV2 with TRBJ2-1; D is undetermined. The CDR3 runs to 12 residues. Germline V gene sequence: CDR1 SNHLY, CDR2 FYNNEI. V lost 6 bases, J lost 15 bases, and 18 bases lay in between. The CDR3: CASRSDLESLFF. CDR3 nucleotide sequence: TGTGCCAGCAGGAGCGATCTAGAGTCTTTGTTCTTC.

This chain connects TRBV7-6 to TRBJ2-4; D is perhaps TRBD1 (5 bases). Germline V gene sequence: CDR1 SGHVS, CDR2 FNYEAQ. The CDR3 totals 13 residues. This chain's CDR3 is CAPRGQAKNIQYF. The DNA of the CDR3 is TGTGCTCCAAGGGGTCAAGCCAAAAACATTCAGTACTTC.

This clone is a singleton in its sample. DNA of the CDR3: TGTGCCAGCAGATCGACCGGGACAGGGACTATAGGCTACACCTTC. Translated: CASRSTGTGTIGYTF. This rearrangement joins TRBV3-1 (or the pseudogene TRBV3-2) to TRBJ1-2, with TRBD1 matching 9 bases. CDR1 and CDR2 (germline): LGHDT, YNNKEL (reference sequence). With V trimmed by 6 bases and J by 8 bases, 13 bases remained unmatched. The CDR3 totals 15 residues.

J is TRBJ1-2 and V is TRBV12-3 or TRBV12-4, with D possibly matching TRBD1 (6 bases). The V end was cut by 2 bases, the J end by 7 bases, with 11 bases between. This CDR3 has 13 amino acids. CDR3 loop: CASSLQGQVGYTF. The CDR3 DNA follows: TGTGCCAGCAGTTTACAGGGGCAGGTTGGCTACACCTTC.

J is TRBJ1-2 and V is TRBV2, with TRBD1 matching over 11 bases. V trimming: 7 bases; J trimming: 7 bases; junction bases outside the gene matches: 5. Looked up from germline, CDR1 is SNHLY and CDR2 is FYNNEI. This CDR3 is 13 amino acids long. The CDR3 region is CASIGQGAFGYTF. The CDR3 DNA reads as TGTGCCAGCATTGGACAGGGGGCCTTTGGCTACACCTTC.

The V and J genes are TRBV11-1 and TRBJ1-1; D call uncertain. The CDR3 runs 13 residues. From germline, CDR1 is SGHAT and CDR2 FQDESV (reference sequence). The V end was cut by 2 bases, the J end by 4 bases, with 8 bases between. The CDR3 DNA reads TGTGCCAGCAGCTTAAGTGAGAGCACTGAAGCTTTCTTT. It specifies CASSLSESTEAFF.

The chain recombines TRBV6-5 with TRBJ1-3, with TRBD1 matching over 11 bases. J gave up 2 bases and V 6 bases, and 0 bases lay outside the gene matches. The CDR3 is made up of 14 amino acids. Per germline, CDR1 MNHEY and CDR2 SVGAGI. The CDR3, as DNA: TGTGCCAGCAGGGGACAGGGGGCTGGAAACACCATATATTTT. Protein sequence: CASRGQGAGNTIYF.

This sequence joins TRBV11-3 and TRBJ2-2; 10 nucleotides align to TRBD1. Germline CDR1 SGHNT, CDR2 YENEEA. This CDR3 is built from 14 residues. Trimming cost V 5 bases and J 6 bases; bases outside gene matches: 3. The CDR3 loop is CASSPGTGAGELFF. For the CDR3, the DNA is TGTGCCAGCAGCCCCGGGACAGGGGCCGGGGAGCTGTTTTTT.

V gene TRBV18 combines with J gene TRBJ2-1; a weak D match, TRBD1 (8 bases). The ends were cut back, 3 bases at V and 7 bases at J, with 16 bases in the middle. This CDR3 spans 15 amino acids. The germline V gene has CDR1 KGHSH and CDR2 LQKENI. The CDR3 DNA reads TGTGCCAGCTCACCTGGACAGGGAGGGTCAAATGAGCAGTTCTTC. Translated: CASSPGQGGSNEQFF.

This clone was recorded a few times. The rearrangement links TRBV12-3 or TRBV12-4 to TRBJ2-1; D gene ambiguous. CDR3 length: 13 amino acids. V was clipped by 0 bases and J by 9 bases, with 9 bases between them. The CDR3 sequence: CASSLANLGEQFF. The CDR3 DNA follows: TGTGCCAGCAGTTTAGCCAATCTAGGTGAGCAGTTCTTC.

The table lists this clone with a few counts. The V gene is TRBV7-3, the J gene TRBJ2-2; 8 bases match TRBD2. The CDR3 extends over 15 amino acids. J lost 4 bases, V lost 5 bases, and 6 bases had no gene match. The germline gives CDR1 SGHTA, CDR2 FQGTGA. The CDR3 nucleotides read TGTGCCAGCAGCCCCGCGGGGGGCAGCACCGGGGAGCTGTTTTTT. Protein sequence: CASSPAGGSTGELFF.

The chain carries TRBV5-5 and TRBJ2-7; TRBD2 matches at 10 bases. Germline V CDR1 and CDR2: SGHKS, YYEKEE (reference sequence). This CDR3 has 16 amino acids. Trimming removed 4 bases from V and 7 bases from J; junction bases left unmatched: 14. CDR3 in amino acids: CASSPTILELAGEQYF. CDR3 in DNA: TGTGCCAGCAGCCCGACTATCTTGGAACTAGCGGGAGAGCAGTACTTC.

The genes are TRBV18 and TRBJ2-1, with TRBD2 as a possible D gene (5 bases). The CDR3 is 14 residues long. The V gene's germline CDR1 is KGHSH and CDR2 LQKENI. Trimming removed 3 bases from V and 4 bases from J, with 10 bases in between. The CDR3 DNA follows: TGTGCCAGCTCACCGTGGAGCGGATACAATGAGCAGTTCTTC. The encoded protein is CASSPWSGYNEQFF.

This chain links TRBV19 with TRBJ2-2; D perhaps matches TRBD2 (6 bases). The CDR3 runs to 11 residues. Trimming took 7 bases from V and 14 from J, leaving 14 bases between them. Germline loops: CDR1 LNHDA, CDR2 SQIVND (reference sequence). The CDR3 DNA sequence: TGTGCCAGTACCACACCGGGGGTTCTGTTTTTT. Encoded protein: CASTTPGVLFF.